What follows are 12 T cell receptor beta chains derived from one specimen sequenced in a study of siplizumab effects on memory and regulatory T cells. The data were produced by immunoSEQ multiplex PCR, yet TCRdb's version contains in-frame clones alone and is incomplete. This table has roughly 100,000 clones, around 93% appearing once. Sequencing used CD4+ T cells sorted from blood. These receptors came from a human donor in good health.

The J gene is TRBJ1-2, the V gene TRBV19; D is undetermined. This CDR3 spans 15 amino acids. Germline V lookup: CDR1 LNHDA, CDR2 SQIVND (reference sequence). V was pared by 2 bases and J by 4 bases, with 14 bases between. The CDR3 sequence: CASSIISGEIYGYTF. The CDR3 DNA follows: TGTGCCAGTAGTATAATAAGCGGGGAGATCTATGGCTACACCTTC. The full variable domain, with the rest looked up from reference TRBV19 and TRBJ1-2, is DGGITQSPKYLFRKEGQNVTLSCEQNLNHDAMYWYRQDPGQGLRLIYYSQIVNDFQKGDIAEGYSVSREKKESFPLTVTSAQKNPTAFYLCASSIISGEIYGYTFGSGTRLTVV.

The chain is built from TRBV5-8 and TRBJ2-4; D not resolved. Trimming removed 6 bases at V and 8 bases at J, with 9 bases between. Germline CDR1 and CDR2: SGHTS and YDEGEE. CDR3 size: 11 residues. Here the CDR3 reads CASIDLDIQYF. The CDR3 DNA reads TGTGCCAGCATCGATTTAGACATTCAGTACTTC.

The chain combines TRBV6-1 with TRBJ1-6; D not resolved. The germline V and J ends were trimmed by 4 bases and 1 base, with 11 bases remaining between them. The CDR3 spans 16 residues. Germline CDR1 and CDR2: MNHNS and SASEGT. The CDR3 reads CASSGFRGSYNSPLHF. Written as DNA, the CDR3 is TGTGCCAGCAGTGGGTTTCGAGGGTCCTATAATTCACCCCTCCACTTT.

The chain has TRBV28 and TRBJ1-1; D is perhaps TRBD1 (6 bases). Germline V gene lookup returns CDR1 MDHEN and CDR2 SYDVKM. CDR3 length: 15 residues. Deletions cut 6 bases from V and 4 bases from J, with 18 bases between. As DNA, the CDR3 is TGTGCCAGCAGCCTGGGGGCGCTGGGGGGCACTGAAGCTTTCTTT. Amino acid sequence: CASSLGALGGTEAFF.

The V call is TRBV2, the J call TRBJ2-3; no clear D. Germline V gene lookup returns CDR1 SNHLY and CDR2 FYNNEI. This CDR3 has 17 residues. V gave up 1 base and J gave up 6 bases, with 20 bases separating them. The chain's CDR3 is CASSEGVTPSYTDTQYF. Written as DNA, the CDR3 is TGTGCCAGCAGTGAAGGGGTGACACCGAGTTATACGGATACGCAGTATTTT.

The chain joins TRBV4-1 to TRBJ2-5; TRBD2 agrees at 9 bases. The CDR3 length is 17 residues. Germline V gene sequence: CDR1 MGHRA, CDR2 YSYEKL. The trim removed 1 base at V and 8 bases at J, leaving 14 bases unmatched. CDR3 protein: CASSQGRGSGGTSTQYF. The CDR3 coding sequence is TGCGCCAGCAGCCAAGGGCGTGGAAGCGGGGGGACGTCAACCCAGTACTTC.

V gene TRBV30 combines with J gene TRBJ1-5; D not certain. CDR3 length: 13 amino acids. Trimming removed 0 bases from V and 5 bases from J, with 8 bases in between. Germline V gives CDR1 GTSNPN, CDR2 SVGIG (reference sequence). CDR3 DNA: TGTGCCTGGAGTGTACAAGGGTATCAGCCCCAGCATTTT. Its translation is CAWSVQGYQPQHF.

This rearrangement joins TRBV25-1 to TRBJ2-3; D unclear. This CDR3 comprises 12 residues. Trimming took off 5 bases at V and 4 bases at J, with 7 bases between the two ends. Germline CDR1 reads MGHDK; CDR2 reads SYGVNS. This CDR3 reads CASSLSPDTQYF. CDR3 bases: TGTGCCAGCAGTTTATCGCCAGATACGCAGTATTTT.

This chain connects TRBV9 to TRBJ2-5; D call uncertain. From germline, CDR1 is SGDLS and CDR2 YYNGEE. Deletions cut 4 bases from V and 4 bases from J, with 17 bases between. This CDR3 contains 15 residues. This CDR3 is CASSTRTAMGETQYF. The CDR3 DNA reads TGTGCCAGCAGCACGCGGACGGCAATGGGAGAGACCCAGTACTTC.

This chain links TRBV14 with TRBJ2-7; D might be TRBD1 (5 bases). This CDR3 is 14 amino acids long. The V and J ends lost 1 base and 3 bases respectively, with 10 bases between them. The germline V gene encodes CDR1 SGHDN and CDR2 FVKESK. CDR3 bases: TGTGCCAGCAGCCAAGCAGGGCGAAACTACGAGCAGTACTTC. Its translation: CASSQAGRNYEQYF. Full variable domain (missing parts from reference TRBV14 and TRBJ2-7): EAGVTQFPSHSVIEKGQTVTLRCDPISGHDNLYWYRRVMGKEIKFLLHFVKESKQDESGMPNNRFLAERTGGTYSTLKVQPAELEDSGVYFCASSQAGRNYEQYFGPGTRLTVT.

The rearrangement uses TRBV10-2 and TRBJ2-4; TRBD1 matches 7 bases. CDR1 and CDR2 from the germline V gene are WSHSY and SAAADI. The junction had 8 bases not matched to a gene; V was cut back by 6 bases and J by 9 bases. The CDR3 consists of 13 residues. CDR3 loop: CASSLEDRAIQYF. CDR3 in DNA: TGCGCCAGCAGCCTAGAAGACAGGGCCATTCAGTACTTC.

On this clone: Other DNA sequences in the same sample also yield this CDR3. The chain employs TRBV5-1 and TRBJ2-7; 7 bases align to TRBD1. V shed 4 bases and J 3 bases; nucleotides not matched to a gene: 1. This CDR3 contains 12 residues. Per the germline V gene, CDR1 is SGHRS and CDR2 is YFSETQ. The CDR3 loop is CASSRDSYEQYF. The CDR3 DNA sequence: TGCGCCAGCAGCAGGGACAGCTACGAGCAGTACTTC.